The source of this T cell receptor (beta chain) is a study of shared clonotypes between healthy human individuals. On the study more broadly: The plates for each donor numbered three CD4 naive, three CD4 memory, two CD8 naive and one CD8 memory. Points from the study as a whole: An anticipated effect of sequencing depth on clonotype sharing among donors was recognized.

V was pared by 2 bases and J by 9 bases, with 9 bases of the junction left unmatched. The CDR3 runs to 15 residues. Germline V gene lookup returns CDR1 WNHNN and CDR2 SYGVQD (reference sequence). A word on this clone: Its antigen remains unidentified.

Sequencing was performed with immunoSEQ multiplex PCR; in TCRdb, only in-frame clones are kept and a portion is missing. The sample records a few million clones, over 90% being singletons. The chain couples TRBV10-1 to TRBJ2-1; 8 bases fit TRBD1. Sequenced sample: naive CD4+ T cells from PBMCs. Indicated subset: CD45RA+ positively selected. The TCR originated in a young man in good health. Some clones in this sample may be carry-over from other donors' samples. CDR3 loop: CASSETPTGATEQFF. The CDR3 DNA is TGCGCCAGCAGTGAGACCCCGACAGGGGCGACTGAGCAGTTCTTC.